A single sample gave rise to the 6 T cell receptor beta chains below, sequenced in a study of shared clonotypes between healthy human individuals. The table came from immunoSEQ multiplex PCR; TCRdb's copy has only in-frame clones and leaves some out. The sample has 2 million to 2.5 million clones; approximately 94% are singletons. CD45RO-negative, CCR7-positively selected cells formed the naive CD8 fraction, excluding terminally differentiated effector memory CD45RA+ cells. The sequencing sample was made of naive CD8+ T cells sorted from blood. The receptors originated from a young man in good health.

V usage is TRBV5-8 and J usage is TRBJ2-7, with D uncertain. V was pared by 4 bases and J by 5 bases, with 19 bases between. This CDR3 region has 15 residues. Germline V CDR1 and CDR2: SGHTS, YDEGEE. DNA for the CDR3: TGTGCCAGCAGCCCGGCAGACCCCCTTCTACACGAGCAGTACTTC. Translating it yields CASSPADPLLHEQYF.

The CDR3 loop is CASRRTAGANVLTF. CDR3 bases: TGCGCCAGCAGGAGAACGGCTGGGGCCAACGTCCTGACTTTC. The chain uses TRBV5-1 and TRBJ2-6; D call uncertain. The germline gives CDR1 SGHRS, CDR2 YFSETQ. This CDR3 region has 14 residues. The V end was cut by 5 bases, the J end by 2 bases, with 8 bases between.

V and J are TRBV4-1 and TRBJ2-5, with 8 bases fitting TRBD1. Germline trimming cut 5 bases from V and 5 bases from J; bases unmatched to any gene: 7. The CDR3 loop spans 14 amino acids. Germline V CDR1 and CDR2: MGHRA, YSYEKL. In DNA form, the CDR3 reads TGCGCCAGCAGCTTTGGACAGGGCGGGGAGACCCAGTACTTC. Encoded protein: CASSFGQGGETQYF.

The chain employs TRBV14 and TRBJ2-7; D unresolved. Trimming removed 0 bases from V and 5 bases from J, with 8 bases in between. This CDR3 has 13 amino acids. Germline V gene lookup returns CDR1 SGHDN and CDR2 FVKESK. CDR3 DNA: TGTGCCAGCAGCCAAGATCGTACCCACGAGCAGTACTTC. Its protein is CASSQDRTHEQYF.

This chain connects TRBV9 to TRBJ1-2; D is undetermined. V was pared by 0 bases and J by 3 bases, with 9 bases between. The CDR3 has 14 residues. CDR1 is SGDLS and CDR2 is YYNGEE in the germline V gene. The CDR3 region has the DNA TGTGCCAGCAGCGTAGATCTGAGTTACTATGGCTACACCTTC. Protein: CASSVDLSYYGYTF.

The genes are TRBV5-1 and TRBJ2-7; no clear D. The CDR3 totals 12 residues. The V gene's germline CDR1 is SGHRS and CDR2 YFSETQ. The germline V and J ends were trimmed by 4 bases and 8 bases, with 13 bases remaining between them. The CDR3 is CASSAGSWQQYF. In nucleotides, the CDR3 is TGCGCCAGCAGCGCCGGTAGTTGGCAGCAGTACTTC. The whole variable domain, remainder taken from reference TRBV5-1 and TRBJ2-7, is KAGVTQTPRYLIKTRGQQVTLSCSPISGHRSVSWYQQTPGQGLQFLFEYFSETQRNKGNFPGRFSGRQFSNSRSEMNVSTLELGDSALYLCASSAGSWQQYFGPGTRLTVT.